The sequence of this TCR beta chain was determined in a study of early T cells in non-severe SARS-CoV-2 infection. The ends were cut back, 0 bases at V and 3 bases at J, with 12 bases in the middle. The CDR3 contains 15 residues. In germline, CDR1 is SGHTA, CDR2 FQGNSA. In the library, individual cDNA molecules carried attached unique molecular identifiers. Using its own MiXCR run on the 5' RACE reads, TCRdb lists one record per CDR3 protein. This sample yields approximately 26,000 distinct CDR3 sequences, of which roughly 4.5% are seen a single time; roughly 11% belongs to the top ten. Many counts were recorded for this clonotype.

The chain combines TRBV7-2 with TRBJ2-7; D is unclear. This TCR was sampled from an adult who was a healthcare worker with PCR-confirmed SARS-CoV-2 infection or an uninfected control (not recorded which). Sequenced: whole blood. CDR3 DNA: TGTGCCAGCAGCTTAGCCAGCAGGAGCCGCTACGAGCAGTACTTC. It codes for CASSLASRSRYEQYF.